A selection of T cell receptor beta chains follows, all from one sample in a study of T-cell reconstitution after alpha-beta-depleted transplantation in children. MiXCR, applied by TCRdb to the PCR reads, yields one record per CDR3 protein. This sample has some 600,000 distinct CDR3 sequences, with roughly 13% found just once. The sample was PBMCs, mostly from graft donor cells, taken 360 days after TCRalphabeta/CD19-depleted stem cell transplant. Receptors were obtained from a male patient younger than 18 who had a stem cell transplant for acute myeloid leukemia, so the T cells may come from the graft donor. Both conserved end residues are part of each CDR3. The D gene is left open where the match is weak. Clone size, where shown, is once, few, many, or a class for clones that have expanded.

v_gene: TRBV5-1; d_gene: -; abundance: few; j_gene: TRBJ1-5; CDR3aa: CASSLLGGEGNQPQHF; CDR3nt: TGCGCCAGCAGCTTATTGGGGGGCGAAGGCAATCAGCCCCAGCATTTT
v_gene: TRBV4-3; d_gene: TRBD2; abundance: few; j_gene: TRBJ2-1; CDR3aa: CASSKTGGRDEQFF; CDR3nt: TGCGCCAGCAGCAAAACGGGAGGACGTGATGAGCAGTTCTTC
v_gene: TRBV12-3/TRBV12-4; d_gene: -; abundance: -; j_gene: TRBJ2-2; CDR3aa: CASSSRARTGELFF; CDR3nt: TGTGCCAGCAGCTCCCGGGCCCGAACCGGGGAGCTGTTTTTT
v_gene: TRBV20-1; d_gene: -; abundance: -; j_gene: TRBJ2-6; CDR3aa: CRANYLVGRDTSGANVLTF; CDR3nt: TGCAGGGCTAATTATTTGGTTGGCAGGGATACGAGCGGGGCCAACGTCCTGACTTTC
v_gene: TRBV5-8; d_gene: TRBD1; abundance: -; j_gene: TRBJ2-7; CDR3aa: CASSLGGTGAYEQYF; CDR3nt: TGTGCCAGCAGCTTGGGGGGGACAGGGGCCTACGAGCAGTACTTC
v_gene: TRBV29-1; d_gene: -; abundance: many; j_gene: TRBJ2-3; CDR3aa: CSLLEGGQYF; CDR3nt: TGCAGCCTTCTTGAGGGGGGGCAGTATTTT
v_gene: TRBV20-1; d_gene: TRBD1; abundance: many; j_gene: TRBJ2-7; CDR3aa: CSADPDRAYEQYF; CDR3nt: TGCAGTGCGGACCCTGACAGGGCCTACGAGCAGTACTTC
v_gene: TRBV27; d_gene: TRBD2; abundance: few; j_gene: TRBJ2-5; CDR3aa: CASSFLSGRETQYF; CDR3nt: TGTGCCAGCAGTTTTCTGAGCGGGAGGGAGACCCAGTACTTC
v_gene: TRBV20-1; d_gene: -; abundance: -; j_gene: TRBJ2-1; CDR3aa: CSPRSSSYNEQFF; CDR3nt: TGCAGCCCCAGGTCTAGCTCCTACAATGAGCAGTTCTTC
v_gene: TRBV20-1; d_gene: -; abundance: -; j_gene: TRBJ1-5; CDR3aa: CSGGSANRFNQPQHF; CDR3nt: TGCAGTGGGGGAAGCGCCAACAGATTCAATCAGCCCCAGCATTTT
v_gene: TRBV29-1; d_gene: -; abundance: few; j_gene: TRBJ2-1; CDR3aa: CSVKLRADEQFF; CDR3nt: TGCAGCGTTAAACTTAGAGCGGATGAGCAGTTCTTC
v_gene: TRBV5-4; d_gene: -; abundance: -; j_gene: TRBJ1-2; CDR3aa: CASSLQGEGYGYTF; CDR3nt: TGTGCCAGCAGCTTACAAGGGGAGGGCTATGGCTACACCTTC
v_gene: TRBV20-1; d_gene: -; abundance: few; j_gene: TRBJ1-5; CDR3aa: CSARDPAPAGSNQPQHF; CDR3nt: TGCAGTGCTAGAGATCCGGCACCGGCGGGGAGCAATCAGCCCCAGCATTTT
v_gene: TRBV12-3/TRBV12-4; d_gene: TRBD1; abundance: many; j_gene: TRBJ1-1; CDR3aa: CASRRTGEGEAFF; CDR3nt: TGTGCCAGCAGAAGGACAGGGGAGGGTGAAGCTTTCTTT
v_gene: TRBV10-3; d_gene: -; abundance: -; j_gene: TRBJ2-3; CDR3aa: CAISRTGSREADTQYF; CDR3nt: TGTGCCATCAGTCGAACAGGGAGTCGTGAAGCAGATACGCAGTATTTT
v_gene: TRBV29-1; d_gene: -; abundance: many; j_gene: TRBJ2-2; CDR3aa: CSVEGHSVANTGELFF; CDR3nt: TGCAGCGTTGAAGGACACAGTGTTGCGAACACCGGGGAGCTGTTTTTT
v_gene: TRBV5-1; d_gene: TRBD2; abundance: few; j_gene: TRBJ2-7; CDR3aa: CASRSVGGPSYEQYF; CDR3nt: TGCGCCAGCAGGTCGGTGGGAGGGCCTTCGTACGAGCAGTACTTC
v_gene: TRBV7-9; d_gene: TRBD1; abundance: few; j_gene: TRBJ2-7; CDR3aa: CASSFLWDSRVGEQYF; CDR3nt: TGTGCCAGCAGCTTTTTATGGGACAGCCGAGTCGGGGAGCAGTACTTC
v_gene: TRBV29-1; d_gene: -; abundance: few; j_gene: TRBJ2-3; CDR3aa: CSVEFDTQYF; CDR3nt: TGCAGCGTTGAGTTCGATACGCAGTATTTT
v_gene: TRBV4-3; d_gene: -; abundance: many; j_gene: TRBJ1-2; CDR3aa: CASSPYQGIYGYTF; CDR3nt: TGCGCCAGCAGCCCTTATCAGGGAATCTATGGCTACACCTTC
v_gene: TRBV4-3; d_gene: TRBD1; abundance: -; j_gene: TRBJ2-1; CDR3aa: CASSQAHRGSSYNEQFF; CDR3nt: TGCGCCAGCAGCCAAGCTCACAGGGGGTCCTCCTACAATGAGCAGTTCTTC
v_gene: TRBV7-9; d_gene: -; abundance: many; j_gene: TRBJ2-3; CDR3aa: CASSFGGNPTDTQYF; CDR3nt: TGTGCCAGCAGCTTTGGGGGCAACCCCACAGATACGCAGTATTTT